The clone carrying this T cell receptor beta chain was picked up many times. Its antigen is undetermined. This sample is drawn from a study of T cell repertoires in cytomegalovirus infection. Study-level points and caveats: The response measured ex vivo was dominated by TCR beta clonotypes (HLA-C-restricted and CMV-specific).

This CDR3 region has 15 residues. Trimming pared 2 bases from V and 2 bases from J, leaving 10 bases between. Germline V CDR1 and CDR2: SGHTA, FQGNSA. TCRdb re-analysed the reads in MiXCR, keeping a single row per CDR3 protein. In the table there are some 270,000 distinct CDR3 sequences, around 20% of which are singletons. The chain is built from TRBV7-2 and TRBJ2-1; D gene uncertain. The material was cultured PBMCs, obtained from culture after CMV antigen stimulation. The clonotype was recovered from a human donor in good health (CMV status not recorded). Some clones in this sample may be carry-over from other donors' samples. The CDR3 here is CASSLRRPAYNEQFF. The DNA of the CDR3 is TGTGCCAGCAGCTTACGTCGTCCAGCCTACAATGAGCAGTTCTTC.